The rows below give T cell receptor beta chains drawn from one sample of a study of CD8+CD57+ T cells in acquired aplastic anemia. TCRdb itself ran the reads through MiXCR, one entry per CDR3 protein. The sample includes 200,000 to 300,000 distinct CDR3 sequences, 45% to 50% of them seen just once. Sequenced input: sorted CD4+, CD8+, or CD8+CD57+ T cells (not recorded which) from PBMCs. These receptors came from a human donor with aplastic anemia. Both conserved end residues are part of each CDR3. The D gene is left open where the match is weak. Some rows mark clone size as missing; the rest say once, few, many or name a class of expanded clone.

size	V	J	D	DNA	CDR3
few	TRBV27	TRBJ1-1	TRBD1	TGTGCCAGCAGTACTCGACAGGGGGCAGGCACTGAAGCTTTCTTT	CASSTRQGAGTEAFF
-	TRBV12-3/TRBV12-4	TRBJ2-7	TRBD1	TGTGCCAGCAGTTACAGGGGGCAAGGGGGCGAGCAGTACTTC	CASSYRGQGGEQYF
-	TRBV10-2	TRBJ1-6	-	TGCGCCAGCAAGATTACAGGTGAAGGTTCACCCCTCCACTTT	CASKITGEGSPLHF
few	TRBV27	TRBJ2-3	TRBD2	TGTGCCAGCAGCTTGGGACTAGCGGGAGGGCCAGATACGCAGTATTTT	CASSLGLAGGPDTQYF
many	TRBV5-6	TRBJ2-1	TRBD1	TGTGCCAGCAGCTTCTCGGGACAGGGGGCGAATGAGCAGTTCTTC	CASSFSGQGANEQFF
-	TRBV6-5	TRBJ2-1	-	TGTGCCATCAGTTGGACTATATACAATGAGCAGTTCTTC	CAISWTIYNEQFF
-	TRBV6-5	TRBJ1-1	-	TGTGCCAGCAGTCCAGAGTTCGGGACACCTTCCCCGAACACTGAAGCTTTCTTT	CASSPEFGTPSPNTEAFF
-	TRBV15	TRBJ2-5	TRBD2	TGTGCCACCAGAGGGACTAGCGGGGGCCAAGAGACCCAGTACTTC	CATRGTSGGQETQYF
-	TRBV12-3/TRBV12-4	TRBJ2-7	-	TGTGCCAGCAGTTGGAGCGGCTCCGGGGAGCAGTACTTC	CASSWSGSGEQYF
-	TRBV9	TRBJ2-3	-	TGTGCCAGCAGTTCGTACAGGGATGAAGGCACAGATACGCAGTATTTT	CASSSYRDEGTDTQYF